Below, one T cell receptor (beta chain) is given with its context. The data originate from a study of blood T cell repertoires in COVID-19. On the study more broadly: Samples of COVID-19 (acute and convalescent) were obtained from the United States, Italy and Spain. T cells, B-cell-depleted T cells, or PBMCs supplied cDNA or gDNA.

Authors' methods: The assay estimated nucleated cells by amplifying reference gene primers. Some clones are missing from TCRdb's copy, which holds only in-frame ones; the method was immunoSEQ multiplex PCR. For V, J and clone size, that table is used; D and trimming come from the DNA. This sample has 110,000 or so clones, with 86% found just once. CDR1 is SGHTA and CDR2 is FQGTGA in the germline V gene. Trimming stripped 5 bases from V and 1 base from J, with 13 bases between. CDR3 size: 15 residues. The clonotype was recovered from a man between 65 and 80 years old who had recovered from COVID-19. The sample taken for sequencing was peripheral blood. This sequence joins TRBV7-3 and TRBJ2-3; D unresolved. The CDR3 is CASSNPRQGTDTQYF. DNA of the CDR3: TGTGCCAGCAGCAACCCCCGACAAGGCACAGATACGCAGTATTTT.